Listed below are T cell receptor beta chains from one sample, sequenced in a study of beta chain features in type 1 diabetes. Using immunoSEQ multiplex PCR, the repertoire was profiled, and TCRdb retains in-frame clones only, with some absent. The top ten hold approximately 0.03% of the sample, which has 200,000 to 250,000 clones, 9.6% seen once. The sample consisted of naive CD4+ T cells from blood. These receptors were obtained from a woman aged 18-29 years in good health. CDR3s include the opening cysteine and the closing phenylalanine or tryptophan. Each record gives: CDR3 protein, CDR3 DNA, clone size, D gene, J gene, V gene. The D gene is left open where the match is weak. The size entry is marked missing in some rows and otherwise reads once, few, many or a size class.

CAWSVRTGGTEAFF | TGTGCCTGGAGTGTACGAACAGGTGGAACTGAAGCTTTCTTT | few | . | TRBJ1-1 | TRBV30
CASSQEGTGELFF | TGTGCCAGCTCCCAAGAGGGCACCGGGGAGCTGTTTTTT | . | . | TRBJ2-2 | TRBV18
CASSQGLQGGLGEKLFF | TGCGCCAGCAGCCAAGGCCTGCAGGGTGGGCTTGGCGAAAAACTGTTTTTT | few | . | TRBJ1-4 | TRBV4-1
CASRDRDRAYEQYF | TGTGCCAGCAGAGACCGGGACAGAGCCTACGAGCAGTACTTC | few | TRBD1 | TRBJ2-7 | TRBV2
CAWTKGRAFSYEQYF | TGTGCCTGGACAAAGGGGAGGGCTTTCTCCTACGAGCAGTACTTC | few | TRBD2 | TRBJ2-7 | TRBV30
CASSWDNSRGGGYTF | TGCGCCAGCAGCTGGGACAACTCAAGAGGGGGTGGCTACACCTTC | few | . | TRBJ1-2 | TRBV5-1
CAWTHGSSYNSPLHF | TGTGCCTGGACACACGGGAGCTCCTATAATTCACCCCTCCACTTT | few | . | TRBJ1-6 | TRBV30
CAWNRDYNEQFF | TGTGCCTGGAACCGGGACTACAATGAGCAGTTCTTC | . | . | TRBJ2-1 | TRBV30
CASSLAGVLYNEQFF | TGTGCCAGCAGCTTGGCAGGTGTACTCTACAATGAGCAGTTCTTC | few | . | TRBJ2-1 | TRBV5-6
CASSWRQATDTQYF | TGCGCCAGCAGCTGGAGACAGGCCACAGATACGCAGTATTTT | . | . | TRBJ2-3 | TRBV5-1
CASSEGGGQAGYGYTF | TGTGCCAGCAGCGAGGGGGGAGGACAGGCGGGCTATGGCTACACCTTC | once | TRBD1 | TRBJ1-2 | TRBV9
CASSGAYKSGGGSTDTQYF | TGTGCCAGCAGTGGGGCCTATAAGTCAGGCGGGGGCAGCACAGATACGCAGTATTTT | . | . | TRBJ2-3 | TRBV6-1
CASSLTAGMNTEAFF | TGTGCCAGCAGCTTAACGGCAGGCATGAACACTGAAGCTTTCTTT | . | . | TRBJ1-1 | TRBV7-9
CASSAQLAGGLYTQYF | TGTGCCAGCAGTGCCCAACTAGCGGGAGGCTTATATACGCAGTATTTT | few | TRBD2 | TRBJ2-3 | TRBV2
CASSLTGLPDTQYF | TGCGCCAGCAGCTTGACAGGGCTCCCAGATACGCAGTATTTT | few | . | TRBJ2-3 | TRBV5-1
CASSYPDWRESYEQFF | TGTGCCAGCAGCTACCCGGACTGGCGGGAGTCGTATGAGCAGTTCTTC | . | TRBD2 | TRBJ2-1 | TRBV11-2
CSVGDLLNQPQHF | TGCAGCGTCGGTGACTTACTCAATCAGCCCCAGCATTTT | . | . | TRBJ1-5 | TRBV29-1
CASSLGQVSNEKLFF | TGTGCCAGCAGCTTAGGACAGGTTTCGAATGAAAAACTGTTTTTT | . | . | TRBJ1-4 | TRBV7-9
CASSFMGQGVAEAFF | TGTGCCAGCAGCTTTATGGGACAGGGGGTAGCTGAAGCTTTCTTT | . | TRBD1 | TRBJ1-1 | TRBV7-2
CASSLGQVVSYEQYF | TGTGCCAGCAGCTTAGGCCAGGTTGTGTCCTACGAGCAGTACTTC | few | . | TRBJ2-7 | TRBV7-9
CASSLGGGSVFDGYTF | TGCGCCAGCAGCTTGGGGGGGGGTTCTGTGTTCGATGGCTACACCTTC | . | . | TRBJ1-2 | TRBV5-1
CASSSRGQAGTEAFF | TGTGCCAGCAGTTCGCGGGGACAGGCCGGAACTGAAGCTTTCTTT | . | TRBD1 | TRBJ1-1 | TRBV6-6
CASSVGLRNTEAFF | TGTGCCAGCAGCGTAGGCCTTAGGAACACTGAAGCTTTCTTT | . | . | TRBJ1-1 | TRBV9
CASSYSSLLSGYTF | TGTGCCAGCAGTTACTCGAGTCTCCTAAGTGGCTACACCTTC | . | . | TRBJ1-2 | TRBV6-6
CASSLGGGLGQGTYEQYF | TGTGCCAGCAGCTTAGGGGGGGGGTTAGGGCAGGGAACCTACGAGCAGTACTTC | . | TRBD2 | TRBJ2-7 | TRBV7-9
CAWSKGTLPLGKLFF | TGTGCCTGGAGTAAGGGGACACTGCCTCTCGGGAAACTGTTTTTT | . | . | TRBJ1-4 | TRBV30
CASSTGQGAMLYGYTF | TGCGCCAGCAGCACAGGACAGGGGGCCATGCTTTATGGCTACACCTTC | few | TRBD1 | TRBJ1-2 | TRBV5-1
CASSLVTRYTGELFF | TGCGCCAGCAGCTTGGTTACTAGGTACACCGGGGAGCTGTTTTTT | few | . | TRBJ2-2 | TRBV5-1
CASSIEAAGELFF | TGTGCCAGTAGTATAGAGGCGGCCGGGGAGCTGTTTTTT | many | . | TRBJ2-2 | TRBV19
CASSLLARWRQPQHF | TGTGCCAGCAGTTTATTGGCCCGTTGGAGACAGCCCCAGCATTTT | . | . | TRBJ1-5 | TRBV27
CASSSSPQGAREKLFF | TGTGCCAGCAGTTCCTCACCTCAGGGGGCACGGGAAAAACTGTTTTTT | . | TRBD1 | TRBJ1-4 | TRBV6-5
CASSVQGTGELFF | TGTGCCAGCAGCGTACAGGGGACCGGGGAGCTGTTTTTT | . | TRBD1 | TRBJ2-2 | TRBV2
CATSSRRDRVPDTQYF | TGTGCCACCAGCAGCCGGCGGGACAGGGTTCCAGATACGCAGTATTTT | few | TRBD1 | TRBJ2-3 | TRBV15
CAWSQDRGDTQYF | TGTGCCTGGAGCCAAGACAGGGGAGATACGCAGTATTTT | few | TRBD1 | TRBJ2-3 | TRBV30
CASSPVLRDFEQYF | TGCGCCAGCAGCCCGGTCCTCCGGGACTTCGAGCAGTACTTC | few | . | TRBJ2-7 | TRBV4-1
CASTNRGVDNGYTF | TGTGCCAGTACCAATCGGGGAGTAGACAATGGCTACACCTTC | few | . | TRBJ1-2 | TRBV19
CASSEMIFRSAVEQYF | TGTGCCAGCAGTGAAATGATTTTCCGTTCGGCGGTCGAGCAGTACTTC | few | . | TRBJ2-7 | TRBV6-1
CASSPDGITTPQF | TGTGCCAGCAGCCCGGACGGGATAACAACGCCCCAATTT | few | . | TRBJ1-1 | TRBV7-3
CASSLDRRNTEAFF | TGCGCCAGCAGCTTGGACAGGAGGAACACTGAAGCTTTCTTT | . | . | TRBJ1-1 | TRBV5-1
CASSRDRGSTDTQYF | TGTGCCAGCAGCCGGGACAGGGGTAGCACAGATACGCAGTATTTT | . | TRBD1 | TRBJ2-3 | TRBV5-4
CAISMTSGNEQFF | TGTGCCATCAGTATGACTAGCGGGAATGAGCAGTTCTTC | . | TRBD2 | TRBJ2-1 | TRBV10-3
CAWSKMVRVVYGYTF | TGTGCCTGGAGTAAAATGGTCAGGGTGGTTTATGGCTACACCTTC | . | . | TRBJ1-2 | TRBV30